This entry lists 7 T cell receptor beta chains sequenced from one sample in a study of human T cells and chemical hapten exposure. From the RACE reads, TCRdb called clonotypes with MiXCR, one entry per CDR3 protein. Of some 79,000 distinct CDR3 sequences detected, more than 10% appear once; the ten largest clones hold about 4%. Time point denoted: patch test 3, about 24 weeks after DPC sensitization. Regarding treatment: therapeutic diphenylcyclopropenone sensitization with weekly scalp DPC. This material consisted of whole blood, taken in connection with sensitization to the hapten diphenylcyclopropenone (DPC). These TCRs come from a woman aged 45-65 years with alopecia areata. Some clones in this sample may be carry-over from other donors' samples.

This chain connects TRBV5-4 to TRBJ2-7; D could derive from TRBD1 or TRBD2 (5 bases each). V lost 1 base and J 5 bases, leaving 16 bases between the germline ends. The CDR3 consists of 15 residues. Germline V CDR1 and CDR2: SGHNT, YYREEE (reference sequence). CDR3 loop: CASSLPGTPGHEQYF. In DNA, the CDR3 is TGTGCCAGCAGCTTGCCCGGGACGCCGGGCCACGAGCAGTACTTC.

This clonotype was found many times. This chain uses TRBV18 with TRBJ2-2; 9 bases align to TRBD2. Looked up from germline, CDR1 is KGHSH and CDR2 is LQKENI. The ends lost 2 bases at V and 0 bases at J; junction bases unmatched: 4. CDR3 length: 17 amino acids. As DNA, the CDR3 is TGTGCCAGCTCACCAACAGCTAGCGGGGCGAACACCGGGGAGCTGTTTTTT. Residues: CASSPTASGANTGELFF.

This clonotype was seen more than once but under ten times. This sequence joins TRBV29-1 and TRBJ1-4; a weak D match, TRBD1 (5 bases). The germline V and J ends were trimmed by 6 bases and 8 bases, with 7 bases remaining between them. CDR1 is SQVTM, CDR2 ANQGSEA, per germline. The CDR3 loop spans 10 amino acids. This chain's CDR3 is CSVPGEKLFF. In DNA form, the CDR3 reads TGCAGCGTCCCAGGGGAAAAACTGTTTTTT.

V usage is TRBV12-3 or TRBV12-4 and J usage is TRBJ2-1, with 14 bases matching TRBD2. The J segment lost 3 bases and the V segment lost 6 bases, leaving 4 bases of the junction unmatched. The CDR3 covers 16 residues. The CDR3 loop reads CASSPGTSGGYNEQFF. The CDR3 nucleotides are TGTGCCAGCAGCCCCGGGACTAGCGGGGGCTACAATGAGCAGTTCTTC.

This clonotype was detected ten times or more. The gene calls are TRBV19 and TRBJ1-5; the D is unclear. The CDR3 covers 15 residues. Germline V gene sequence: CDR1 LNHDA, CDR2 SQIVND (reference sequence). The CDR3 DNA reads TGTGCTACCAGTAGTATTGATAGTAGCAATCAGCCCCAGCATTTT. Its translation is CATSSIDSSNQPQHF.

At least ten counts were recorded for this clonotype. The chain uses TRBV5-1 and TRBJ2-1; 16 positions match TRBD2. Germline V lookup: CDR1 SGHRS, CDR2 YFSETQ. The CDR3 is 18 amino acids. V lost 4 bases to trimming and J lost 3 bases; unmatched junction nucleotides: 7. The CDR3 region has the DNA TGCGCCAGCAGCCCCGGGACTAGCGGGAGGGCCTACTACAATGAGCAGTTCTTC. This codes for CASSPGTSGRAYYNEQFF.

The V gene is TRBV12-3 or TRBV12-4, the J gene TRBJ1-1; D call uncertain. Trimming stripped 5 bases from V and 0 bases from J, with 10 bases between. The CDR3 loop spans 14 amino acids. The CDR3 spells CASSSRAMNTEAFF. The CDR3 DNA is TGTGCCAGCAGTAGTAGGGCGATGAACACTGAAGCTTTCTTT.